The table lists the clone carrying this T cell receptor beta chain with a few counts. Germline CDR1 reads GTSNPN; CDR2 reads SVGIG (reference sequence). V was trimmed by 2 bases and J by 4 bases, leaving 9 bases between them. This CDR3 comprises 12 residues. Per the study methods: The assay estimated nucleated cells by amplifying reference gene primers. The table came from immunoSEQ multiplex PCR; TCRdb's copy has only in-frame clones and leaves some out. V, J and clone size were drawn from that table, and D and trimming were deduced from the DNA. The table records 63,000 or so clones, 80% to 85% of them present only once. This sample was included in a study of blood T cell repertoires in COVID-19. Study background: Sites in the United States, Italy and Spain provided acute and convalescent COVID-19 samples. In each case, the material was cDNA or gDNA derived from T cells, B-cell-depleted T cells, or PBMCs.

The chain employs TRBV30 and TRBJ2-7, with a possible D match to TRBD2 (5 bases). Input material: peripheral blood. The clonotype comes from a human donor in a cohort sampled during active COVID-19. The CDR3 loop reads CAWSLSGYEQYF. CDR3 coding DNA: TGTGCCTGGAGTCTGTCGGGGTACGAGCAGTACTTC.